A single T cell receptor beta chain is shown here with its context. Its antigen remains unidentified. The data were taken from a study of Ad26.COV2.S vaccination and SARS-CoV-2 variants. Whole-study results and caveats: The study found similar non-spike TCR breadth in vaccine and placebo recipients. Assessments of TCR breadth and depth may have underestimated the total T cell responses.

Assay: immunoSEQ multiplex PCR; the TCRdb copy retains only in-frame clones and omits some. This sample has roughly 150,000 clones, with roughly 89% found just once. The CDR3 spans 15 residues. Germline V lookup: CDR1 MNHEY, CDR2 SVGAGI. Germline trimming cut 8 bases from V and 4 bases from J; bases unmatched to any gene: 6. J is TRBJ2-2 and V is TRBV6-5, with 11 bases lining up with TRBD2. This receptor was identified in a human donor who had recovered from COVID-19. The input for sequencing was peripheral blood, taken after recovery from COVID-19. The CDR3 nucleotides are TGTGCCAGCGGTCCTCTAGCGGGGGGCACCGGGGAGCTGTTTTTT. Translated, it gives CASGPLAGGTGELFF.